This T cell receptor beta chain was captured by sequencing in a study of cytomegalovirus exposure and HLA in healthy donors. Study as a whole: HLA-typed donors were the source of about 85 million unique TCRs held in an early data release. Study findings and constraints: Most TCR sequences were rare, but some public TCRs occurred in many donors.

In the case of this clone: Its antigen is unidentified.

The CDR3 runs to 14 residues. Germline lookup yields CDR1 SGHRS and CDR2 YFSETQ. V shed 4 bases, J shed 2 bases, and the junction held 5 bases outside the gene matches. Donors consisted of healthy bone marrow donors. PCR primers comprised 60 Vbeta and 13 Jbeta primers. Sequencing used immunoSEQ multiplex PCR; TCRdb keeps in-frame clones, though not all of them. The data contain approximately 130,000 clones, 50% to 75% of them singletons. The genes are TRBV5-1 and TRBJ2-7; TRBD2 matches 8 bases. Sequencing was performed on PBMCs. The receptor was derived from a woman aged 40 to 49 in good health and CMV-seronegative. The CDR3 DNA reads TGCGCCAGCAGCAGGAGCGGGGGAACCTACGAGCAGTACTTC. It translates to CASSRSGGTYEQYF.